This T cell receptor beta chain stems from a study of PD-L1 blockade in urothelial cancer. Study-wide context: Atezolizumab, begun by patients in about 2014, was given at 1,200 mg intravenously every 3 weeks. T cell content in blood samples showed a median of 141,255. Blood was evaluated 3 weeks (second dose) and 6 weeks after therapy began.

Profiled with immunoSEQ multiplex PCR; TCRdb holds only in-frame clones, not every one. This table holds around 50,000 clones, 80% to 85% found once. The time point denotes: pretreatment peripheral blood. Locally advanced or metastatic urothelial carcinoma affected all patients. V lost 6 bases to trimming and J lost 4 bases, with 10 bases between them. CDR1 and CDR2 from the germline V gene are MGHRA and YSYEKL. CDR3 length: 12 amino acids. The sequence was obtained from a man aged 50-60 years with urothelial cancer. This sample comprised PBMCs, obtained around atezolizumab (anti-PD-L1) treatment. The gene calls are TRBV4-1 and TRBJ2-7, with D possibly matching TRBD1 (6 bases). As DNA, the CDR3 is TGCGCCAGCAGACAGGGTCGGTACGAGCAGTACTTC. This sequence encodes CASRQGRYEQYF.